Below, 20 T cell receptor beta chains from the same sample are listed, as sequenced in a study of shared clonotypes between healthy human individuals. The repertoire was sequenced with immunoSEQ multiplex PCR; TCRdb's copy has only in-frame clones and lacks some. Among around 550,000 clones listed, almost 97% were seen once. Sequencing was carried out using naive CD4+ T cells sorted from blood. Subset noted: CD45RA+ positively selected. These receptors originate from a woman aged 25-40 years in good health.

As concerns this clone: Different DNA sequences within this sample yield the same CDR3. The chain joins TRBV5-1 to TRBJ2-5; 7 nucleotides agree with TRBD1. Germline V gene lookup returns CDR1 SGHRS and CDR2 YFSETQ. Germline trimming cut 0 bases from V and 2 bases from J; bases unmatched to any gene: 1. The CDR3 totals 14 residues. DNA for the CDR3: TGCGCCAGCAGCTTGGGGGGACAGCAAGAGACCCAGTACTTC. It is translated as CASSLGGQQETQYF. The whole variable domain, remainder taken from reference TRBV5-1 and TRBJ2-5, is KAGVTQTPRYLIKTRGQQVTLSCSPISGHRSVSWYQQTPGQGLQFLFEYFSETQRNKGNFPGRFSGRQFSNSRSEMNVSTLELGDSALYLCASSLGGQQETQYFGPGTRLLVL.

This clone is a singleton in its sample. V is TRBV18 and J is TRBJ2-6, with D perhaps matching TRBD2 (5 bases). Trimming stripped 3 bases from V and 0 bases from J, with 18 bases between. Germline assignment: CDR1 KGHSH and CDR2 LQKENI. The CDR3 covers 19 residues. As DNA, the CDR3 is TGTGCCAGCTCACCCCGATACGTGGAGGTTAGCTCTGGGGCCAACGTCCTGACTTTC. Its protein is CASSPRYVEVSSGANVLTF.

This chain uses TRBV18 with TRBJ1-5, with 9 positions matching TRBD1. The CDR3 has 15 residues. Germline CDR1 KGHSH, CDR2 LQKENI. V lost 4 bases to trimming and J lost 2 bases; unmatched junction nucleotides: 3. The CDR3 sequence is CASSRGDRGNQPQHF. The CDR3 DNA follows: TGTGCCAGCTCACGGGGGGACAGGGGCAATCAGCCCCAGCATTTT. Full variable domain (missing parts from reference TRBV18 and TRBJ1-5): NAGVMQNPRHLVRRRGQEARLRCSPMKGHSHVYWYRQLPEEGLKFMVYLQKENIIDESGMPKERFSAEFPKEGPSILRIQQVVRGDSAAYFCASSRGDRGNQPQHFGDGTRLSIL.

This sequence joins TRBV18 and TRBJ2-1; TRBD2 might be the D (6 bases). Trimming left V 6 bases short and J 0 bases short, with 12 bases between. The CDR3 is 15 residues long. The germline CDR1 and CDR2 sequences are KGHSH and LQKENI. As DNA, the CDR3 is TGTGCCAGCTCTCGGGGGACGAGCTCCTACAATGAGCAGTTCTTC. Translated, it gives CASSRGTSSYNEQFF.

The chain recombines TRBV7-9 with TRBJ1-1; D unclear. The V end lost 6 bases, the J end lost 4 bases, and 15 bases lay between the germline ends. Germline CDR1 and CDR2: SEHNR and FQNEAQ (reference sequence). The CDR3 covers 14 residues. The CDR3 region has the DNA TGTGCCAGCAGTCTCTTAGTGGTCGGCACTGAAGCTTTCTTT. Translation gives CASSLLVVGTEAFF.

The chain joins TRBV6-4 to TRBJ2-1; 10 positions match TRBD2. The CDR3 sequence is 16 residues long. The germline CDR1 and CDR2 sequences are MRHNA and SNTAGT. The J segment lost 6 bases and the V segment lost 2 bases, leaving 7 bases of the junction unmatched. CDR3 sequence (DNA): TGTGCCAGCAGTGACGCAGCTAGCGGGAGTGTCAATGAGCAGTTCTTC. It codes for CASSDAASGSVNEQFF.

The chain joins TRBV7-8 to TRBJ2-7; 8 bases fit TRBD1. The germline V gene encodes CDR1 SGHVS and CDR2 FQNEAQ. V was clipped by 6 bases and J by 2 bases; unmatched bases: 6. This CDR3 region has 14 residues. For the CDR3, the DNA is TGTGCCAGCAGTCACAGGGGGAGCCCCTACGAGCAGTACTTC. Translated, it gives CASSHRGSPYEQYF. The full variable domain, with the rest looked up from reference TRBV7-8 and TRBJ2-7, is GAGVSQSPRYKVAKRGQDVALRCDPISGHVSLFWYQQALGQGPEFLTYFQNEAQLDKSGLPSDRFFAERPEGSVSTLKIQRTQQEDSAVYLCASSHRGSPYEQYFGPGTRLTVT.

The chain links TRBV6-6 to TRBJ1-4, with 7 bases aligning to TRBD1. J was trimmed by 5 bases and V by 1 base; bases with no gene match: 4. The CDR3 totals 15 residues. Looked up from germline, CDR1 is MNHNY and CDR2 is SVGAGI (reference sequence). The CDR3 DNA reads TGTGCCAGCAGTTACTTTCCCAGGGGGAATGAAAAACTGTTTTTT. Encoded protein: CASSYFPRGNEKLFF.

This clone showed up just once. The chain links TRBV27 to TRBJ1-1, with a tentative D call TRBD1 (5 bases). Germline lookup yields CDR1 MNHEY and CDR2 SMNVEV (reference sequence). V was shortened by 0 bases and J by 0 bases, with 14 bases between the two germline ends. The CDR3 is made up of 17 amino acids. CDR3 loop: CASSLSTPRALNTEAFF. Written as DNA, the CDR3 is TGTGCCAGCAGTTTATCGACCCCCAGGGCGCTGAACACTGAAGCTTTCTTT.

The chain couples TRBV7-2 to TRBJ2-5; maybe TRBD2 (5 bases). The CDR3 spans 14 residues. Germline V CDR1 and CDR2: SGHTA, FQGNSA. The V gene lost 5 bases and the J gene lost 3 bases, with 13 bases spanning the gap. CDR3 sequence (DNA): TGTGCCAGCAGCACGGAGGCCGGTGAAGAGACCCAGTACTTC. This translates into CASSTEAGEETQYF.

This clone occurred once. The chain employs TRBV9 and TRBJ2-7; maybe TRBD1 (6 bases). The V and J ends lost 3 bases and 3 bases respectively, with 13 bases between them. The germline CDR1 and CDR2 sequences are SGDLS and YYNGEE. The CDR3 consists of 14 residues. CDR3 residues: CASSASGDRYEQYF. The CDR3 nucleotides read TGTGCCAGCAGCGCCTCAGGGGATCGCTACGAGCAGTACTTC.

The J gene is TRBJ1-3, the V gene TRBV28; D not resolved. The germline V and J ends were trimmed by 6 bases and 8 bases, with 20 bases remaining between them. Germline assignment: CDR1 MDHEN and CDR2 SYDVKM. CDR3 length: 15 residues. The CDR3 spells CASSLDFASGYTIYF. DNA for the CDR3: TGTGCCAGCAGCCTGGACTTCGCGAGCGGATACACCATATATTTT.

V and J are TRBV28 and TRBJ2-1; the D gene is possibly TRBD2 (7 bases). This CDR3 has 14 amino acids. Germline assignment: CDR1 MDHEN and CDR2 SYDVKM. V lost 10 bases and J 4 bases, leaving 17 bases between the germline ends. The CDR3 DNA reads as TGTGCCACCCGAGGGGGGGACTTGTACAATGAGCAGTTCTTC. Its protein is CATRGGDLYNEQFF.

The V and J genes are TRBV5-4 and TRBJ2-5, with D possibly being TRBD1 or TRBD2 (6 bases each). The germline CDR1 and CDR2 sequences are SGHNT and YYREEE (reference sequence). Trimming stripped 3 bases from V and 5 bases from J, with 20 bases between. The CDR3 has 16 residues. The CDR3 region has the DNA TGTGCCAGCAGCTCTCGACAGGAGACTAGAGGGGAGACCCAGTACTTC. It codes for CASSSRQETRGETQYF.

The V and J genes are TRBV9 and TRBJ1-4; the D gene is possibly TRBD1 (6 bases). The CDR3 sequence is 16 residues long. With 3 bases removed from V and 8 bases from J, the gap between germline ends came to 20 bases. Germline V CDR1 and CDR2: SGDLS, YYNGEE. Written as DNA, the CDR3 is TGTGCCAGCAGCGGAACAGGGTTTGAGGGTGGGGAAAAACTGTTTTTT. This encodes CASSGTGFEGGEKLFF.

This chain links TRBV6-1 with TRBJ2-1; TRBD2 might be the D (6 bases). The CDR3 consists of 15 residues. V gave up 1 base and J gave up 4 bases, with 11 bases separating them. Germline V gene lookup returns CDR1 MNHNS and CDR2 SASEGT. The CDR3 loop reads CASSEGGGRYNEQFF. The CDR3 DNA is TGTGCCAGCAGTGAAGGCGGTGGGAGGTACAATGAGCAGTTCTTC.

The chain has TRBV11-3 and TRBJ2-3; the D gene is possibly TRBD2 (6 bases). The germline CDR1 and CDR2 sequences are SGHNT and YENEEA. CDR3 length equals 14 residues. V lost 8 bases and J 0 bases, leaving 12 bases between the germline ends. CDR3 region: CASAISGSTDTQYF. CDR3 nucleotides: TGTGCCAGCGCCATTAGCGGTAGCACAGATACGCAGTATTTT.

This chain uses TRBV6-5 with TRBJ2-3, with 14 bases aligning to TRBD2. The CDR3 is 16 residues long. The germline gives CDR1 MNHEY, CDR2 SVGAGI. V was clipped by 0 bases and J by 6 bases; unmatched bases: 2. The CDR3 sequence: CASSYSGLAGVDTQYF. The DNA for the CDR3 is TGTGCCAGCAGTTACTCGGGACTAGCGGGAGTGGATACGCAGTATTTT.

The rearrangement uses TRBV5-1 and TRBJ1-5; D unresolved. The germline V gene encodes CDR1 SGHRS and CDR2 YFSETQ. The CDR3 runs 15 residues. Trimming took 0 bases from V and 2 from J, leaving 9 bases between them. The CDR3 region has the DNA TGCGCCAGCAGCTTGGGGGCAGCCGGCAATCAGCCCCAGCATTTT. It specifies CASSLGAAGNQPQHF.

The chain is built from TRBV2 and TRBJ2-7, with 7 nucleotides matching TRBD1. The germline CDR1 and CDR2 sequences are SNHLY and FYNNEI. The CDR3 totals 15 residues. The V gene end was trimmed by 5 bases and the J gene end by 5 bases; junction bases not matched to a gene: 12. CDR3 sequence: CASSYLGGLMDEQYF. The DNA for the CDR3 is TGTGCCAGCAGTTATTTAGGGGGCTTAATGGACGAGCAGTACTTC.